This T cell receptor (beta chain) was profiled in a study of T cell responses to AZD1222 COVID-19 vaccine (dated by TCRdb to about 2021). Describing the broader study: A total of 230 to 250 trial participants underwent TCR sequencing, of whom approximately 210 received two doses of AZD1222 and about 25 received two doses of the MenACWY control vaccine. Trial participants were enrolled into age subgroups of 18-55, 56-69 and 70-plus years, which contained around 140, 26 and 57 TCR-sequenced participants, respectively.

The CDR3 regions of human TCRbeta chains were analyzed by immunosequencing. The study's own analysis went as follows. TCRs in the repertoires were matched against a reference library of SARS-CoV-2-specific TCRs that had been generated with the MIRA antigen-specificity platform. Breadth meant the fraction of unique TCRs that were SARS-CoV-2-associated, whereas depth meant the fraction of total T cells that were SARS-CoV-2-associated. Using the MIRA data, each spike-specific TCR was assigned both to the spike region to which the TCR was reactive and to a CD4 or CD8 class. Log10-transformed breadth and depth values were compared by one-way ANOVA with Sidak's multiple comparisons tests. TCRdb stores this immuneACCESS table with in-frame sequences only. Part of the clones is absent; in the studies checked, under half of the shortfall reflects unresolved V genes, and no reason is known for the rest. The DNA was the basis for D and trimming; V, J and clone size are from that table. The table for this sample lists over 150,000 clones; approximately 86% of them were counted only once. The leading ten clones occupy around 10% of the sample.

Details on this clone: Its antigen remains undetermined. No qualities accompany the bases; no much larger clone lies one base away.

According to the study, the label for this sample's time point signals: about 28 days (+/-7) after the second vaccine dose. Because spike-specific TCR depth and breadth did not differ between the two schedules, AZD1222 recipients who got a second dose at roughly 4 weeks were pooled with those who got a second dose at roughly 12 weeks. Samples from vaccinated people were obtained from the UK trials COV001 and COV002, which included a single-blind randomized controlled phase 2/3 trial of AZD1222 (ChAdOx1 nCoV-19) in healthy adults. For TCRbeta chain sequencing, PBMC samples were collected from trial participants at day 0 and at day 28 after the second dose. Here is what the overall study found, with its caveats: Epitopes outside the regions mutated in the B.1.351 and B.1.1.7 variants were reportedly recognized by nearly half of the unique spike-specific TCRs. The 56-69-year group was small, and its depth increase did not reach significance, likely because of low power. Conclusions about previously exposed vaccinees were limited because only a handful of AZD1222 recipients were SARS-CoV-2 seropositive at baseline. Most participants were white British and females outnumbered males, and the authors suggested that clonal diversity may have been underestimated. Spike-specific TCR breadth and depth rose significantly after two AZD1222 doses compared with day 0 and with MenACWY recipients. The whole spike protein was spanned by vaccine-associated CD4 TCRs, and dominant responses were seen in regions 160-218 and 743-854. Because no samples from the day 14 peak response were available, repertoires could be characterized only after the peak T cell response.

The germline ends are 11 bases apart after V is trimmed by 0 bases and J by 6 bases. Its CDR3 holds 15 amino acids, cysteine through phenylalanine. CDR3 DNA is the only sequence kept; it has 45 bases, read in frame from the first base. CDR1 is given as MNHNS and CDR2 as SASEGT, both from the germline V gene. The clonotype comes from an adult who received the AZD1222 COVID-19 vaccine. The sample consisted of peripheral blood, taken 28 days after the second AZD1222 dose. Recombination joined TRBV6-1 with TRBJ1-4, with a weak D call of TRBD1 (5 bases match). CDR3 reads: CASSEAQAGYEKLFF. The DNA sequence follows: TGTGCCAGCAGTGAAGCACAGGCCGGGTATGAAAAACTGTTTTTT.